This T cell receptor beta chain derives from a study of cytomegalovirus exposure and HLA in healthy donors (dated by TCRdb to about 2017). At the level of the whole study: In an earlier analysis of approximately 500 of the donors, 276 Gb of sequence data and 95 million to 130 million unique TCR beta sequences from about 180 million T cells were reported. A separate validation cohort of more than 100 different subjects was used in addition to the roughly 720-subject first cohort. Among about 370 genotyped donors of the cohort, an average of about 220,000 unique TCR beta nucleotide sequences was sequenced per donor, of which about 19% were non-productive. An early release that covered several hundred HLA-typed donors contained approximately 300 gigabases of sequencing data and approximately 85 million unique TCR sequences. An earlier analysis of several hundred of the donors applied high-throughput TCR beta sequencing to assess whether each TCR beta V gene segment acted as functional or pseudogenic. Of the 398 genotyped donors, approximately 82% fell in the genetic ancestry cluster associated with self-reported Caucasian donors. A later genetic analysis used genome-wide SNP genotypes for 398 of the 666 donors, treating that subset as a discovery cohort. In the later analysis, no new phenotypic data were used to find candidate immune exposures; instead, reliance was placed on TCR beta sequences and their occurrence across donors. All discovery cohort repertoires had been generated using a single sequencing platform. To study patterns of TCR occurrence, a later analysis re-analyzed previously published TCR beta repertoires from 700 or so donors and added high-resolution HLA genotyping. The study aimed to test whether cataloging public T cell receptors could reveal signatures of past pathogen exposure. Using immunosequencing, the study profiled T cell repertoires from fewer than 700 subjects and related those repertoires to cytomegalovirus serostatus. About five DR-DQ haplotypes were treated as single units for association and clustering because of strong linkage in the cohort. To predict cytomegalovirus infection status, the study combined high-throughput TCR immunosequencing, statistical association of individual TCRs with disease status, and machine learning. Class I and class II HLA loci were covered by the typing at four-digit resolution. Typing coverage varied by locus: roughly 620-630 donors for A, B, C, DRB1 and DQB1; roughly 520 for DQA1; more than 600 for DPA1; approximately 470 for DPB1. Alongside the repertoire data, information on donor age, sex, ethnicity and CMV serostatus was compiled. The full study reports these points: Specific HLA alleles were associated with 16,951 TCR beta sequences at a false discovery rate of 0.05 in a later analysis. The cohort was sequenced for TCR beta chains only, and without alpha or paired-chain data the features that could be detected were limited. A later analysis found that most CMV-associated TCR beta chains appeared HLA-restricted, with HLA associations seemingly driven largely by CMV exposure. For the cohort, immune exposure information was limited to CMV serostatus. Three of the identified cytomegalovirus-associated TCR beta chains were confirmed in vitro to be specific for cytomegalovirus antigens. The earlier analysis of fewer than 750 of the donors excluded some 16 rarely observed V segments, including chromosome 9 orphons, because counts were too low. In an earlier analysis of 587 of the donors, most TCR beta V segments appeared in productive rearrangements about 90% or about 30% of the time, broadly matching IMGT annotations. The presence/absence analyses assumed that sequencing depth was roughly uniform across donors, and that assumption may not be true. A total of about 150 TCR beta chains were listed by the study as associated with cytomegalovirus. HLA typing was unavailable for some donors at each locus, so association tests used only the typed subset. In a later analysis, HLA-associated TCR beta chains showed more clonal expansion and lower generation probabilities than non-associated chains that were equally common. A further reported finding was that TCR beta sequences accurately predicted the HLA-A and HLA-B alleles for most subjects in the first cohort. In a later genetic analysis, fewer N-insertions in productive TCRs were reported among donors in an Asian-associated ancestry cluster than the 666-donor mean. Correlated functional status among segregating V segments might reflect linkage disequilibrium, but an unknown experimental factor could not be ruled out. It was suggested by the authors that the approach could potentially be generalized to other disease states and immunological phenotypes. While some public TCRs were present in many individuals, most TCR sequences turned up only very rarely across donors. An association between a missense DCLRE1C variant and V-gene and J-gene trimming of TCR beta chains was found in a later genetic analysis and replicated in an independent cohort. When HLA alleles, especially DR and DQ, strongly co-occurred, TCR associations were difficult to assign to individual alleles. According to a later analysis, parvovirus B19, influenza, CMV and Epstein-Barr virus appeared linked to several top co-occurrence clusters. A later analysis found that TCR association rates varied across HLA loci, with DRB1 alleles showing the most associated TCRs and HLA-C alleles the fewest. In both the original and validation cohorts, the classifier was reported to diagnose cytomegalovirus status with high specificity and sensitivity. A cluster of highly shared sequence variants was judged likely to represent a technical artifact of the sequencing pipeline.

Libraries were constructed by the immunoSEQ multiplex PCR assay. For the multiplex PCR, a mixture combining 60 forward primers for TCR Vbeta segments and 13 reverse primers for TCR Jbeta segments was used. Amplification of the CDR3 region of rearranged TCR beta genes was performed with a multiplex PCR assay on genomic DNA. The amplified TCR beta libraries were sequenced on the Illumina HiSeq System as 87-base-pair reads. Per the source publication's procedure: A later analysis tallied roughly 78 million unique TCR beta chains across the 650 to 750 repertoires, and approximately 12 million of those chains were shared by two or more donors. To remove PCR and sequencing errors, raw reads were error-corrected and collapsed into unique sequences using a nearest-neighbor algorithm that merged closely related sequences. V, D and J gene segments were assigned by aligning CDR3 sequences to IMGT reference sequences. For a sequence to be retained, at least a six-nucleotide match to both a V gene segment and a J gene segment was required. A rearrangement counted as productive if the CDR3 had no stop codons and remained in frame with V and J, and every other rearrangement counted as non-productive. CDR3 was defined by IMGT convention, running from the second conserved V-encoded cysteine to the conserved J-encoded phenylalanine. In an earlier analysis of 587 of the donors, sequences lacking an unambiguous match to a single V gene segment were excluded. An earlier analysis of some 610 of the donors called V segments functional above 56.7% productive rearrangements and segregating when the between-donor standard deviation exceeded 5%. A statistical classification framework was built to diagnose cytomegalovirus status from the catalog of TCR beta chain sequences. V and J gene assignment, in a later analysis, came from comparing TCR nucleotide sequences with IMGT/GENE-DB human TR gene sequences. Using the TCRdist pipeline, a later analysis assigned CDR3 sequences along with most-parsimonious VDJ recombination scenarios. In a later analysis, each TCR beta chain was defined by its CDR3 amino acid sequence together with its V-gene family, and reads without a unique V-gene family were excluded. In a later analysis, a few hundred highly shared, low-generation-probability nucleotide sequences were removed to address suspected cross-contamination and a sequencing artifact. For each public chain, a later analysis derived a clonal expansion index from normalized ranks of inferred template counts within each repertoire. In a later analysis, generation probabilities were computed with a VDJ recombination model fitted to out-of-frame rearrangements, and the resulting probabilities were checked against IGoR. In a later analysis, hypergeometric tests were used to score TCR-TCR, TCR-HLA and TCR-CMV co-occurrence, with a repertoire-size bias correction applied to TCR pairs. In a later analysis, false discovery rates were estimated by permuting HLA or CMV assignments 20 times. In a later analysis, co-occurring TCRs were grouped using DBSCAN, and TCRdist sequence similarity was added for clustering within HLA-allele-positive subsets. Repertoires with fewer than 30,000 or more than 120,000 public chains, plus five repertoires with anomalous nucleotide sharing, were excluded from co-occurrence clustering. Imported from immuneACCESS, the table was reduced by TCRdb to in-frame sequences with V and J called. These copies leave out some clones; in studies compared against another copy, an unresolved V gene accounts for under half, and the cause of the remainder is not known. The D gene and trimming were derived from the DNA, and the V and J assignments and clone size from that table. Within this sample are about 180,000 clones, with more than 65% of them counted one time only. Under 2.5% of the sample is held by the ten biggest clonotypes.

The cohort was made up of 666 healthy bone marrow donors. At the time of sampling, every cohort member was nominally healthy, though immune exposures that went unrecorded were likely present. The donor was CMV seropositive and was included in the group of almost 300 seropositive cohort members. Each donor provided a peripheral blood sample, and peripheral blood mononuclear cells were used for TCR beta sequencing. The Qiagen DNeasy Blood Extraction Kit was used to extract genomic DNA from the blood cell samples. A note on this clone: There is no known antigen for this receptor. The sample holds no much larger clone one base away, and base qualities are not on file.

The sequenced sample consisted of PBMCs. The sequence was obtained from a woman aged 30 to 39 in good health and CMV-seropositive.

Read as DNA, the sequence is TGTGCCAGCAGTGCCCCCACAGGTCCCTATGGCTACACCTTC. It translates to CASSAPTGPYGYTF. The rearrangement joined TRBV28 to TRBJ1-2, with TRBD1 as a weak D call on 5 bases. The germline V gene yields MDHEN for CDR1 and SYDVKM for CDR2. The CDR3 covers 14 residues, taking in both the cysteine and the phenylalanine. Only the CDR3 DNA is retained, 42 bases long and in frame from the first base. Deletion took 5 bases off V and 4 bases off J, with a span of 14 bases between the germline ends.